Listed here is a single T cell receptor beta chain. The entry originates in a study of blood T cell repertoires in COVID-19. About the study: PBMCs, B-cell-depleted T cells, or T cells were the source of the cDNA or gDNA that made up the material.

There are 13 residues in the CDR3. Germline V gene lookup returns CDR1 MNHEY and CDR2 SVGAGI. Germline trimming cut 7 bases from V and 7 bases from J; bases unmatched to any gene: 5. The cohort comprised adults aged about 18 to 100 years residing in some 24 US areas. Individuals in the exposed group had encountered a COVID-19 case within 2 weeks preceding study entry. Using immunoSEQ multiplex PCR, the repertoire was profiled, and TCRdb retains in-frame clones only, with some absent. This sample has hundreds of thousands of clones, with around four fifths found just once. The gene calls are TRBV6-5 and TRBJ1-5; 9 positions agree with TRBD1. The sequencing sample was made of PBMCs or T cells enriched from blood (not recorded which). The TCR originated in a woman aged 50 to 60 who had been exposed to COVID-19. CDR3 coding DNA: TGTGCCAGCAATAGGGACAGGGACCAGCCCCAGCATTTT. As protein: CASNRDRDQPQHF.